This T cell receptor beta chain is from a study of blood T cell repertoires in COVID-19. Profiling relied on immunoSEQ multiplex PCR, and the TCRdb table lists in-frame clones only, not all of them. The sample has roughly 100,000 clones; 84% are singletons. The length of the CDR3 is 18 residues. The germline V gene encodes CDR1 SGHRS and CDR2 YFSETQ. Deletions cut 0 bases from V and 0 bases from J, with 16 bases between. This sequence joins TRBV5-1 and TRBJ1-3; a weak D match, TRBD1 (6 bases). The sequenced sample was peripheral blood. The source is a man in his sixties with acute or convalescent COVID-19. Written as DNA, the CDR3 is TGCGCCAGCAGCTTGGAAGATCCAGGGGCCCTCTCTGGAAACACCATATATTTT. It is translated as CASSLEDPGALSGNTIYF. Full variable domain (remainder filled in from reference TRBV5-1 and TRBJ1-3): KAGVTQTPRYLIKTRGQQVTLSCSPISGHRSVSWYQQTPGQGLQFLFEYFSETQRNKGNFPGRFSGRQFSNSRSEMNVSTLELGDSALYLCASSLEDPGALSGNTIYFGEGSWLTVV.